Below, one T cell receptor beta chain is given with its context. Germline values: CDR1 SGHVS, CDR2 FQNEAQ. The CDR3 is 14 amino acids. V shed 5 bases and J 4 bases; nucleotides not matched to a gene: 6. This entry comes from a study of blood T cell repertoires in COVID-19. Study as a whole: Specimens from acute and convalescent COVID-19 originated in the United States, Italy and Spain. In each case, the material was cDNA or gDNA derived from T cells, B-cell-depleted T cells, or PBMCs.

Authors' processing steps: From reference gene primer amplification, estimates of nucleated cell counts were derived. The repertoire was sequenced with immunoSEQ multiplex PCR; TCRdb's copy has only in-frame clones and lacks some. V and J calls and clone size are those listed in that table; D and trimming were worked out from the DNA. In the table there are tens of thousands of clones, roughly 90% of which are singletons. The sequencing sample was made of peripheral blood. The sequence derives from a human donor in a cohort sampled during active COVID-19. The genes are TRBV7-8 and TRBJ2-3; TRBD1 matches at 7 bases. The CDR3 region is CASSPRQGPDTQYF. The CDR3 DNA follows: TGTGCCAGCAGCCCGAGACAGGGTCCAGATACGCAGTATTTT. The full variable domain, rest sourced from reference TRBV7-8 and TRBJ2-3, is GAGVSQSPRYKVAKRGQDVALRCDPISGHVSLFWYQQALGQGPEFLTYFQNEAQLDKSGLPSDRFFAERPEGSVSTLKIQRTQQEDSAVYLCASSPRQGPDTQYFGPGTRLTVL.